The sequence of this T cell receptor (beta chain) was determined in a study of blood T cell repertoires in COVID-19. Study-wide background: Some COVID-19 samples were acute and others convalescent; all came from the United States, Italy and Spain. The analysed material was cDNA or gDNA that came from T cells, B-cell-depleted T cells, or PBMCs.

Authors' analysis steps: Reference gene primer amplification gave nucleated cell count estimates. TCRdb's copy holds only in-frame clones and misses some; the assay was immunoSEQ multiplex PCR. Clone size and V and J calls were adopted from that table, with D and trimming inferred from the DNA. The data contain about 50,000 clones, 86% of them seen just once; the ten biggest clones take up 2.1%. In germline, CDR1 is MNHEY, CDR2 SVGAGI. This CDR3 has 13 amino acids. The ends were cut back, 5 bases at V and 1 base at J, with 8 bases in the middle. Input material: peripheral blood. V gene TRBV6-5 combines with J gene TRBJ2-5; tentative D call: TRBD1 (6 bases). The sequence was obtained from a woman aged 60-75 years with acute or convalescent COVID-19. The DNA of the CDR3 is TGTGCCAGCAGTCGGGACATCCAAGAGACCCAGTACTTC. Protein sequence: CASSRDIQETQYF.